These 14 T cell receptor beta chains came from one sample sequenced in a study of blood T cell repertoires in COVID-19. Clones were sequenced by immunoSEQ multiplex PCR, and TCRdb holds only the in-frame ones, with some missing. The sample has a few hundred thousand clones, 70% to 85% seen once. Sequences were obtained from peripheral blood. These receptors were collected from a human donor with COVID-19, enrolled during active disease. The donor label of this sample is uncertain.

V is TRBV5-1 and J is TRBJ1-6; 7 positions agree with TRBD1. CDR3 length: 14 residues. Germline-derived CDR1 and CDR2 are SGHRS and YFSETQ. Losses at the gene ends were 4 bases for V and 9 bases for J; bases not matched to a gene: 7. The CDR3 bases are TGCGCCAGCAGCCGAGGACAGGAGAGTTCACCCCTCCACTTT. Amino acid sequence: CASSRGQESSPLHF.

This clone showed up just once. DNA for the CDR3: TGTGCCTGGAGTTGGACAGGTACGAGTCAGCCCCAGCATTTT. Protein: CAWSWTGTSQPQHF. The chain uses TRBV30 and TRBJ1-5, with 7 positions matching TRBD1. The J segment lost 6 bases and the V segment lost 2 bases, leaving 7 bases of the junction unmatched. CDR1 is GTSNPN and CDR2 is SVGIG in the germline V gene (reference sequence). The CDR3 is 14 amino acids.

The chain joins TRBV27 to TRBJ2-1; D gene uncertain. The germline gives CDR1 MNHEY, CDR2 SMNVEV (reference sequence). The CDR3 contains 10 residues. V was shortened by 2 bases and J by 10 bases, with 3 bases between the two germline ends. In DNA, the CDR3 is TGTGCCAGCAGTTTACTAGAGCAGTTCTTC. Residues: CASSLLEQFF.

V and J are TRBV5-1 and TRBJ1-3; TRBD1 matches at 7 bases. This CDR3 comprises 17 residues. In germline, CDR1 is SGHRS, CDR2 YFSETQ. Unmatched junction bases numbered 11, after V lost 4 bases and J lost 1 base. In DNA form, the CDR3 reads TGCGCCAGCAGCCCGAGACAGGGACCGGGTTCTGGAAACACCATATATTTT. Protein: CASSPRQGPGSGNTIYF.

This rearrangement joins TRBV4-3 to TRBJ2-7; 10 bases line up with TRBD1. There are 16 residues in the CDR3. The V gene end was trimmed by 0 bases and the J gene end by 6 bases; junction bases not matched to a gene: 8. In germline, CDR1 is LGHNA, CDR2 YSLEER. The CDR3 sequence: CASSQDSRQGAAEQYF. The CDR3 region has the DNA TGCGCCAGCAGCCAAGATTCGCGACAGGGGGCCGCCGAGCAGTACTTC.

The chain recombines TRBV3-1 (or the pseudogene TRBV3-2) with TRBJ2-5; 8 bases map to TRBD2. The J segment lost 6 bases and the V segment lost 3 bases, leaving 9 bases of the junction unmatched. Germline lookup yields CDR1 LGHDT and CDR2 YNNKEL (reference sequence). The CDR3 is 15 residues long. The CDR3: CASSQQAGGSKTQYF. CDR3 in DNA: TGTGCCAGCAGCCAGCAGGCGGGAGGCTCCAAGACCCAGTACTTC.

The CDR3 nucleotides are TGTGCCACTAAGCGGAACGGACCGTATAGCAATCAGCCCCAGCATTTT. This sequence encodes CATKRNGPYSNQPQHF. The V call is TRBV19, the J call TRBJ1-5; D ambiguous. This CDR3 spans 16 amino acids. Germline-derived CDR1 and CDR2 are LNHDA and SQIVND (reference sequence). V shed 10 bases and J shed 0 bases, with 19 bases lying between them.

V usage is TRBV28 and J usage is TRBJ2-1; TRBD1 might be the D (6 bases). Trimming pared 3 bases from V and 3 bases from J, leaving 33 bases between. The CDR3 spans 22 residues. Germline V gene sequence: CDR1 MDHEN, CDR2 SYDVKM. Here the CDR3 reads CASSFEFAGRDIPSSLYNEQFF. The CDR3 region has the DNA TGTGCCAGCAGTTTTGAGTTCGCCGGACGGGACATCCCGAGTTCTCTCTACAATGAGCAGTTCTTC.

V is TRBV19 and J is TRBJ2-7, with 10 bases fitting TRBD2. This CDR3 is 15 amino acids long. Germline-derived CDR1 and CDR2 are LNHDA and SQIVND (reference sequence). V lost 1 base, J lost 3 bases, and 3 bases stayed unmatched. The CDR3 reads CASSIGGTSVYEQYF. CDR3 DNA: TGTGCCAGTAGTATAGGAGGGACTAGCGTCTACGAGCAGTACTTC.

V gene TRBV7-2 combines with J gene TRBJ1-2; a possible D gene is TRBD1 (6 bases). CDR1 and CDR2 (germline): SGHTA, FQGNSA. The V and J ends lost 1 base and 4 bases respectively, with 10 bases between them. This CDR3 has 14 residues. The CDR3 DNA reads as TGTGCCAGCAGCTTAGATAGGACAGTCTATGGCTACACCTTC. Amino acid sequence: CASSLDRTVYGYTF.

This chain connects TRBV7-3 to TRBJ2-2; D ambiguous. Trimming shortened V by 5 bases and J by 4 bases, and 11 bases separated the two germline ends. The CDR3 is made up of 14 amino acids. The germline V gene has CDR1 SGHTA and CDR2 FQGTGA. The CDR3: CASSPARGTGELFF. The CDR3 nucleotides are TGTGCCAGCAGCCCCGCTAGAGGCACCGGGGAGCTGTTTTTT. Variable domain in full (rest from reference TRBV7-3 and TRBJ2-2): GAGVSQTPSNKVTEKGKYVELRCDPISGHTALYWYRQSLGQGPEFLIYFQGTGAADDSGLPNDRFFAVRPEGSVSTLKIQRTERGDSAVYLCASSPARGTGELFFGEGSRLTVL.

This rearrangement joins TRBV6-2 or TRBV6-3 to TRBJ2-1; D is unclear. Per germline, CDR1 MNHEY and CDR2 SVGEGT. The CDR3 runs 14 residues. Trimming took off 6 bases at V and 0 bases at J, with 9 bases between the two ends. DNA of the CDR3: TGTGCCAGCAGCCGACACAGCTCCTACAATGAGCAGTTCTTC. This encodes CASSRHSSYNEQFF.

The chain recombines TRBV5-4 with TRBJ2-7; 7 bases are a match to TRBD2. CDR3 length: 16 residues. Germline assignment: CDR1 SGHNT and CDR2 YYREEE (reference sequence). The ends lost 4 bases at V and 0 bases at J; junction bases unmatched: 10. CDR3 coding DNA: TGTGCCAGCAGCCCCCCCCGGACTAGTTACTCCTACGAGCAGTACTTC. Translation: CASSPPRTSYSYEQYF.

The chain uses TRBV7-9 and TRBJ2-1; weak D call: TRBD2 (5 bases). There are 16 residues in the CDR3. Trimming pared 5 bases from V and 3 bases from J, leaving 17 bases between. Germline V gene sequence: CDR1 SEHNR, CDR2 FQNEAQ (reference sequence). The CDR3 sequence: CASSLRGSANYNEQFF. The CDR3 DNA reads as TGTGCCAGCAGCCTCCGTGGTAGCGCAAACTACAATGAGCAGTTCTTC.